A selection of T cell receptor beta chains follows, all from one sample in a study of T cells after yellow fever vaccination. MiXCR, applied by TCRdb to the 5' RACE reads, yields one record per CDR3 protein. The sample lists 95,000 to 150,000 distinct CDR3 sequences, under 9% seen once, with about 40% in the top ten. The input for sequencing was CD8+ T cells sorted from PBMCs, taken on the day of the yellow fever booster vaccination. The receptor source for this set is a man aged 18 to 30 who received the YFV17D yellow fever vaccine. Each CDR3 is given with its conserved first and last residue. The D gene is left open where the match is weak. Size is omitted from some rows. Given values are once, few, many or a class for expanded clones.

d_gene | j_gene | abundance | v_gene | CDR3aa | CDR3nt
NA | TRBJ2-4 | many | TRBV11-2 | CASSWGTGKIQYF | TGTGCCAGCAGCTGGGGAACAGGGAAGATTCAGTACTTC
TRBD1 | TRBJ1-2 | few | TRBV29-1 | CSVDGEQGAYGYTF | TGCAGCGTTGACGGAGAACAGGGGGCATATGGCTACACCTTC
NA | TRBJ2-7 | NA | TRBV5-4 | CASSAPSYEQYF | TGTGCCAGCAGCGCCCCCTCCTACGAGCAGTACTTC
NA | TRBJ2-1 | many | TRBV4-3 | CASSQTLRRVNEQFF | TGCGCCAGCAGCCAAACCCTCCGGCGCGTCAATGAGCAGTTCTTC
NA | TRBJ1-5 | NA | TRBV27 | CASSRVQPQHF | TGTGCCAGCAGTAGAGTACAGCCCCAGCATTTT
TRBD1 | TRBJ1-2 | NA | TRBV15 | CATSRQWGQGSPYGYTF | TGTGCCACCAGCAGACAATGGGGACAGGGAAGCCCCTATGGCTACACCTTC
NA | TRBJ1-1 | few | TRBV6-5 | CASRGGGSTEAFF | TGTGCCAGCAGGGGAGGGGGGTCCACTGAAGCTTTCTTT
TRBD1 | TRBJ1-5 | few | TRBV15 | CATSTEGGGNQPQHF | TGTGCCACCAGCACCGAAGGGGGCGGCAATCAGCCCCAGCATTTT
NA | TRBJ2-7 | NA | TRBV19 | CASSIAETAFSYEQYF | TGTGCCAGTAGTATAGCGGAGACAGCTTTTTCCTACGAGCAGTACTTC
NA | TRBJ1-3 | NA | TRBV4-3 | CASSHRSRGLGNTIYF | TGCGCCAGCAGCCACCGCAGCCGGGGGCTTGGAAACACCATATATTTT